This T cell receptor beta chain was obtained from a study of T cells in Graves' hyperthyroidism and ophthalmopathy. Together with thyroid ultrasound, orbital computed tomography, serum thyroxine and TRAb, clinical symptoms were used for diagnoses. Amplification yielded TCR beta CDR3 regions, with RNA transcripts as the source. The HTBI primer set served for first-round RT-PCR of the TCR CDR3. One entry per CDR3 protein results from TCRdb running MiXCR on the multiplex PCR reads. Of about 560,000 distinct CDR3 sequences listed, 15% to 20% are singletons. Germline-derived CDR1 and CDR2 are MRHNA and SNTAGT. V lost 3 bases and J lost 3, with 11 bases in between. The CDR3 is made up of 15 amino acids. Only a few counts were recorded for this clonotype.

The source of this sequence is a woman aged 18-35 years with Graves' hyperthyroidism. The chain employs TRBV6-4 and TRBJ2-2; D remains ambiguous. Sequencing was carried out using blood. This chain's CDR3 is CASSEGTGDTGELFF. CDR3 DNA sequence: TGTGCCAGCAGTGAGGGTACTGGGGACACCGGGGAGCTGTTTTTT.